This T cell receptor (beta chain) was sequenced in a study of blood T cell repertoires in COVID-19. For the study at large: Samples representing acute and convalescent COVID-19 were sourced from the United States, Italy and Spain. Nucleic acid was either cDNA or gDNA, and it came from T cells, B-cell-depleted T cells, or PBMCs.

Germline CDR1 is MDHEN and CDR2 is SYDVKM. The V segment lost 4 bases and the J segment 5 bases; nucleotides outside the gene matches: 6. The CDR3 consists of 16 residues. Per the authors' pipeline: From reference gene primer amplification, estimates of nucleated cell counts were derived. Clones were sequenced by immunoSEQ multiplex PCR, and TCRdb holds only the in-frame ones, with some missing. The DNA was the basis for D and trimming; V, J and clone size are from that table. Of approximately 270,000 clones listed, around 89% were seen once; the top ten hold roughly 0.8%. V is TRBV28 and J is TRBJ2-5, with 14 bases lining up with TRBD2. The sequenced sample consisted of peripheral blood. The clonotype was recovered from a man aged 25-45 years with acute or convalescent COVID-19. The CDR3 DNA reads as TGTGCCAGCAGTTCGCTGGGACTAGCGGGAGTGGAGACCCAGTACTTC. It encodes CASSSLGLAGVETQYF.